This T cell receptor beta chain was captured in a study of long-term antiretroviral therapy in people with HIV. A word on this clone: Its antigen remains unidentified.

General observations from the study: Records did not include ART adherence, viral resistance or therapy changes.

Samples were assayed with immunoSEQ v3.0 at survey level. The table came from immunoSEQ multiplex PCR; TCRdb's copy has only in-frame clones and leaves some out. The data show about 32,000 clones, over 90% seen once. Deletions cut 7 bases from V and 0 bases from J, with 13 bases between. The germline gives CDR1 MNHNS, CDR2 SASEGT. The CDR3 sequence is 14 residues long. Only United States sites treated participants with HIV. The sequence was collected from a woman aged 50 to 60 with HIV. This material consisted of unsorted PBMCs, taken 4.1 years after starting antiretroviral therapy. The chain combines TRBV6-1 with TRBJ2-7; possibly TRBD1 for D (6 bases). The CDR3 loop reads CASNPDRSSYEQYF. The CDR3, as DNA: TGTGCCAGCAACCCCGACAGGAGCTCCTACGAGCAGTACTTC.